A single T cell receptor (beta chain) is shown here with its context. What it binds is not known. Clones were sequenced by immunoSEQ multiplex PCR, and TCRdb holds only the in-frame ones, with some missing. The sample contains some 150,000 clones, 85% to 95% of which appear only once. This specimen comes from a study of T cell responses to AZD1222 COVID-19 vaccine. Whole-study results and caveats: Variant regions that are unmutated are reportedly the target of nearly half of spike-specific TCRs.

The receptor was derived from an adult in good health. Sequences were derived from peripheral blood, sampled on day 0 of MenACWY control vaccination.

The CDR3 DNA sequence: TGTGCCAGCACCCTCGATCGTCCGTACAATGAGCAGTTCTTC. This codes for CASTLDRPYNEQFF. The chain couples TRBV6-5 to TRBJ2-1; D remains unclear. The CDR3 length is 14 residues. From germline, CDR1 is MNHEY and CDR2 SVGAGI. The V end lost 7 bases, the J end lost 4 bases, and 14 bases lay between the germline ends.